Each of the 13 T cell receptor beta chains below was sequenced from the same sample in a study of T cell responses to AZD1222 COVID-19 vaccine. This table comes from immunoSEQ multiplex PCR, and its TCRdb copy is limited to in-frame clones, with some not included. The sample yields about 110,000 clones, about 86% seen once. Sequencing was performed on peripheral blood, taken on day 0 of AZD1222 vaccination. The receptor set was obtained from an adult in good health.

The chain uses TRBV5-1 and TRBJ2-3; D gene uncertain. The CDR3 has 15 amino acids. V gave up 4 bases and J gave up 0 bases, with 12 bases separating them. Germline CDR1 is SGHRS and CDR2 is YFSETQ. In DNA, the CDR3 is TGCGCCAGCAGCAGTACTGACCTCAGCACAGATACGCAGTATTTT. Its translation is CASSSTDLSTDTQYF.

The rearrangement uses TRBV7-2 and TRBJ1-1; no reliable D call. The CDR3 extends over 15 amino acids. The germline V and J ends were trimmed by 1 base and 3 bases, with 12 bases remaining between them. Germline assignment: CDR1 SGHTA and CDR2 FQGNSA. The CDR3 DNA follows: TGTGCCAGCAGCTTAGTCGGGGTTGCGGACACTGAAGCTTTCTTT. This translates into CASSLVGVADTEAFF.

The chain links TRBV19 to TRBJ1-1; D not resolved. This CDR3 has 15 amino acids. V lost 8 bases and J 0 bases, leaving 16 bases between the germline ends. Germline CDR1 reads LNHDA; CDR2 reads SQIVND (reference sequence). The CDR3: CASSQSGGMNTEAFF. The DNA of the CDR3 is TGTGCCAGTTCACAAAGTGGTGGGATGAACACTGAAGCTTTCTTT.

The chain links TRBV10-3 to TRBJ1-6, with TRBD1 as a possible D gene (6 bases). The CDR3 has 13 amino acids. V lost 7 bases, J lost 10 bases, and 14 bases lay in between. CDR1 and CDR2 from the germline V gene are ENHRY and SYGVKD. CDR3 DNA: TGTGCCATCAAGAGGGGGTTGGAGTCACCCCTCCACTTT. Its translation is CAIKRGLESPLHF.

The chain joins TRBV18 to TRBJ2-7; 7 bases agree with TRBD1. Germline V gene sequence: CDR1 KGHSH, CDR2 LQKENI. J lost 6 bases, V lost 6 bases, and 14 bases had no gene match. This CDR3 region has 15 residues. This CDR3 is CASSPGRDRKGEQYF. The CDR3 nucleotides read TGTGCCAGCTCTCCAGGACGGGACAGAAAAGGCGAGCAGTACTTC.

The chain combines TRBV11-2 with TRBJ2-7, with 9 positions matching TRBD1. With 1 base clipped from V and 5 bases from J, the junction kept 9 bases outside the gene matches. The CDR3 covers 16 residues. In germline, CDR1 is SGHAT, CDR2 FQNNGV. The CDR3 DNA sequence: TGTGCCAGCAGCTTAGGGGGGACAGGGTGGGGTGACGAGCAGTACTTC. Encoded protein: CASSLGGTGWGDEQYF.

J is TRBJ2-5 and V is TRBV11-2; the match to TRBD1 covers 10 bases. Germline CDR1 and CDR2: SGHAT and FQNNGV. The CDR3 spans 16 residues. The junction had 11 bases not matched to a gene; V was cut back by 5 bases and J by 5 bases. Here the CDR3 reads CASSPGTGVVGETQYF. DNA for the CDR3: TGTGCCAGCAGCCCCGGGACAGGGGTAGTGGGGGAGACCCAGTACTTC.

V usage is TRBV28 and J usage is TRBJ2-2; 9 nucleotides match TRBD1. Germline assignment: CDR1 MDHEN and CDR2 SYDVKM. V lost 6 bases, J lost 2 bases, and 4 bases stayed unmatched. There are 15 residues in the CDR3. CDR3 in amino acids: CASRGQGLNTGELFF. CDR3 DNA sequence: TGTGCCAGCAGAGGACAGGGGTTAAACACCGGGGAGCTGTTTTTT.

The chain carries TRBV12-2 and TRBJ1-1. TRBV12-2 is classified as a pseudogene. The CDR3 totals 16 residues. The CDR3 reads CASRLEEVQMNTEAFF. DNA of the CDR3: TGTGCAAGTCGCTTAGAGGAGGTACAGATGAACACTGAAGCTTTCTTT.

The chain couples TRBV5-1 to TRBJ2-3; possibly TRBD2 for D (6 bases). V was trimmed by 4 bases and J by 4 bases, leaving 10 bases between them. CDR3 length: 13 residues. Per the germline V gene, CDR1 is SGHRS and CDR2 is YFSETQ. The CDR3 region has the DNA TGCGCCAGCAGCACCCGACTAGCAGATACGCAGTATTTT. Residues: CASSTRLADTQYF. The whole variable domain, filled in from reference TRBV5-1 and TRBJ2-3, reads KAGVTQTPRYLIKTRGQQVTLSCSPISGHRSVSWYQQTPGQGLQFLFEYFSETQRNKGNFPGRFSGRQFSNSRSEMNVSTLELGDSALYLCASSTRLADTQYFGPGTRLTVL.

The chain joins TRBV30 to TRBJ1-5, with no clear D. Germline CDR1 is GTSNPN and CDR2 is SVGIG (reference sequence). Trimming stripped 1 base from V and 6 bases from J, with 19 bases between. This CDR3 comprises 16 residues. The CDR3 spells CAWSGSSSGWSQPQHF. In DNA form, the CDR3 reads TGTGCCTGGAGTGGGAGCTCAAGTGGCTGGAGTCAGCCCCAGCATTTT.

The chain has TRBV4-1 and TRBJ2-7; 11 positions match TRBD1. The CDR3 has 20 amino acids. The ends lost 3 bases at V and 6 bases at J; junction bases unmatched: 22. Germline CDR1 is MGHRA and CDR2 is YSYEKL. The DNA for the CDR3 is TGCGCCAGCAGCCAGTGGGGACGAGGGCCCTTCAGGACAGGGGGCTCCGAGCAGTACTTC. Translation: CASSQWGRGPFRTGGSEQYF.

For the CDR3, the DNA is TGCGCCAGCAGCTTGGGGGATCCGAACACTGAAGCTTTCTTT. Its protein is CASSLGDPNTEAFF. The rearrangement uses TRBV5-1 and TRBJ1-1; no definite D call. CDR3 length equals 14 residues. CDR1 is SGHRS and CDR2 is YFSETQ in the germline V gene. V shed 0 bases and J shed 1 base, with 7 bases lying between them.